The 12 T cell receptor beta chains in this list originate from one sample, sequenced in a study of graft-versus-host responses after intestinal transplantation. The protocol was immunoSEQ multiplex PCR, while the TCRdb copy is restricted to in-frame clones and leaves out a portion. The data hold 65,000 to 100,000 clones, with 85% to 95% observed a single time. These receptors' antigens are unknown. The sequencing used unstimulated CD8+ T cells sorted from spleen or lymph node cells, collected before transplant. The receptors were gathered from a human donor who was the organ donor for an intestinal transplant.

This chain uses TRBV5-1 with TRBJ2-1; 7 bases map to TRBD2. This CDR3 has 14 amino acids. V lost 9 bases and J lost 5; bases outside the gene matches: 11. CDR1 and CDR2 from the germline V gene are SGHRS and YFSETQ. CDR3 loop: CATTIAGDDNEQFF. The CDR3 nucleotides are TGCGCCACCACCATAGCGGGCGACGACAATGAGCAGTTCTTC.

The chain uses TRBV6-6 and TRBJ2-1; 9 bases align to TRBD1. V lost 5 bases, J lost 6 bases, and 5 bases stayed unmatched. Germline assignment: CDR1 MNHNY and CDR2 SVGAGI (reference sequence). The CDR3 extends over 14 amino acids. The CDR3 DNA is TGTGCCAGCAGTCCACAGGACAGGGGCAATGAGCAGTTCTTC. Translating it yields CASSPQDRGNEQFF.

The J gene is TRBJ1-1, the V gene TRBV4-1; unclear D gene. With 0 bases removed from V and 0 bases from J, the gap between germline ends came to 14 bases. Germline V gene sequence: CDR1 MGHRA, CDR2 YSYEKL. The CDR3 consists of 17 residues. The CDR3 coding sequence is TGCGCCAGCAGCCAAGATCCCCTCGGTGACATGAACACTGAAGCTTTCTTT. Translation: CASSQDPLGDMNTEAFF.

The chain joins TRBV27 to TRBJ1-6; D is unresolved. Germline-derived CDR1 and CDR2 are MNHEY and SMNVEV (reference sequence). V was cut by 4 bases and J by 0 bases, with 7 bases left in between. This CDR3 contains 15 residues. The CDR3 region has the DNA TGTGCCAGCAGTTCAGGAAACTCCTATAATTCACCCCTCCACTTT. This sequence encodes CASSSGNSYNSPLHF.

The V call is TRBV28, the J call TRBJ1-1; D unclear. V lost 6 bases, J lost 6 bases, and 11 bases lay in between. The germline gives CDR1 MDHEN, CDR2 SYDVKM. The CDR3 has 12 residues. This chain's CDR3 is CASSSVRAEAFF. The DNA for the CDR3 is TGTGCCAGCAGCTCAGTTCGGGCTGAAGCTTTCTTT.

This clone turned up a few times. The chain employs TRBV2 and TRBJ2-3; 10 bases are shared with TRBD2. With V trimmed by 10 bases and J by 0 bases, 16 bases remained unmatched. The CDR3 totals 18 residues. Germline CDR1 reads SNHLY; CDR2 reads FYNNEI. CDR3 protein: CATRGLAGEPISTDTQYF. The CDR3 region has the DNA TGTGCCACCAGGGGGCTAGCGGGGGAACCAATTAGCACAGATACGCAGTATTTT.

This chain joins TRBV27 and TRBJ2-7; the D gene is possibly TRBD2 (5 bases). This CDR3 is built from 11 residues. Germline values: CDR1 MNHEY, CDR2 SMNVEV (reference sequence). The V end was cut by 3 bases, the J end by 6 bases, with 6 bases between. The CDR3 DNA follows: TGTGCCAGCAGTTTCCGGGGCGAGCAGTACTTC. It yields the protein CASSFRGEQYF.

The chain carries TRBV4-2 and TRBJ2-5; 13 positions agree with TRBD2. Germline CDR1 is LGHNA and CDR2 is YNFKEQ. V dropped 4 bases and J dropped 1; count of bases not matched to a gene: 3. The CDR3 extends over 16 amino acids. CDR3: CASSPLAGGLQETQYF. The CDR3 DNA is TGTGCCAGCAGCCCACTAGCGGGGGGGCTCCAAGAGACCCAGTACTTC.

The V gene is TRBV18, the J gene TRBJ2-5; tentatively, D is TRBD1 (5 bases). The DNA end favors TRBJ2-7, so the J call may be wrong. Germline lookup yields CDR1 KGHSH and CDR2 LQKENI. This CDR3 is 15 amino acids long. The CDR3 nucleotides read TGTGCCAGCTCACCATCAGGGCTGAGCTCCTACGAGCAGTACTTC. As protein: CASSPSGLSSYEQYF.

The genes are TRBV5-4 and TRBJ1-4, with 8 bases that match TRBD1. Germline V gene lookup returns CDR1 SGHNT and CDR2 YYREEE (reference sequence). The CDR3 extends over 14 amino acids. V was clipped by 3 bases and J by 8 bases; unmatched bases: 6. This CDR3 reads CASSSGQGWEKLFF. The CDR3 DNA reads as TGTGCCAGCAGCTCCGGACAGGGCTGGGAAAAACTGTTTTTT.

CDR3 protein: CASSLWGGNEDGELFF. The CDR3 coding sequence is TGTGCCAGCAGCTTGTGGGGGGGGAATGAAGACGGGGAGCTGTTTTTT. V is TRBV11-2 and J is TRBJ2-2, with 7 bases fitting TRBD2. Germline CDR1 and CDR2: SGHAT and FQNNGV. The trim removed 3 bases at V and 7 bases at J, leaving 11 bases unmatched. The CDR3 covers 16 residues.

The chain is built from TRBV11-2 and TRBJ2-4, with 10 bases aligning to TRBD2. The germline V gene encodes CDR1 SGHAT and CDR2 FQNNGV. This CDR3 is 16 amino acids long. V shed 3 bases, J shed 9 bases, and the junction held 11 bases outside the gene matches. The CDR3 reads CASSFLRSGGDGIQYF. The CDR3 region has the DNA TGTGCCAGCAGCTTCCTGAGGAGCGGGGGGGATGGCATTCAGTACTTC.